This TCR beta chain was sequenced during a study of early T cells in non-severe SARS-CoV-2 infection. The CDR3 runs to 16 residues. The germline V and J ends were trimmed by 1 base and 3 bases, with 15 bases remaining between them. CDR1 is SGHVS and CDR2 is FQNEAQ in the germline V gene. Individual cDNA molecules each received unique molecular identifiers attached to them. TCRdb re-called the 5' RACE reads through MiXCR, storing one row per CDR3 protein. The data contain under 60,000 distinct CDR3 sequences, around 9.7% of them seen just once; the ten biggest clones take up around 21%. The source of this sequence is an adult who was a healthcare worker with PCR-confirmed SARS-CoV-2 infection or an uninfected control (not recorded which). The genes are TRBV7-8 and TRBJ1-2; D not resolved. The material sequenced was whole blood. The CDR3 sequence: CASSLGSTGRDYGYTF. CDR3 nucleotide sequence: TGTGCCAGCAGCTTAGGTTCTACTGGGAGGGACTATGGCTACACCTTC.